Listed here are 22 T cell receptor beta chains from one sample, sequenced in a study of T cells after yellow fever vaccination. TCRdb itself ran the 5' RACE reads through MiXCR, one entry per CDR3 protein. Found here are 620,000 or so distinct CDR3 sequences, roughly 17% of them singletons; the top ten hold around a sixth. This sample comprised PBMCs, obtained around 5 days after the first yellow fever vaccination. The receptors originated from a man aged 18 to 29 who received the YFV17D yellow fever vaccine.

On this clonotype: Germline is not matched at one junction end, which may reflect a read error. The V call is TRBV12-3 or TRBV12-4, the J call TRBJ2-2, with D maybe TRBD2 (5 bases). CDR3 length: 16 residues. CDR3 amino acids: CASGLAPGSATGELFF. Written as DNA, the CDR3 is TGTGCCAGCGGTTTAGCACCGGGGTCGGCCACCGGGGAGCTGTTTTTT.

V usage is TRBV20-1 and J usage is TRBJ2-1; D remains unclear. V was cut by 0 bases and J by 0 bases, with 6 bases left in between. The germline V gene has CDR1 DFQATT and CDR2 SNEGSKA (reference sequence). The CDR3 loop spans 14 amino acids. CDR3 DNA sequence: TGCAGTGCTAGAGATTCCAGCTCCTACAATGAGCAGTTCTTC. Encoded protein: CSARDSSSYNEQFF.

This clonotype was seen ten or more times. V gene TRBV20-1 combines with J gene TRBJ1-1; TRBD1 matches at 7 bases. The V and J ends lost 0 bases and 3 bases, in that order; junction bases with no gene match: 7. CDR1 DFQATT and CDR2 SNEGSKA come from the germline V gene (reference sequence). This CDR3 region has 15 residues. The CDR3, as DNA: TGCAGTGCTAGAGATGGGGAAACAGGGGACACTGAAGCTTTCTTT. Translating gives CSARDGETGDTEAFF.

Written as DNA, the CDR3 is TGCGCCAGCAGCCAGGACCCGACAGGTAACACTGAAGCTTTCTTT. Its protein is CASSQDPTGNTEAFF. The chain combines TRBV4-3 with TRBJ1-1; D might be TRBD1 (6 bases). Germline CDR1 reads LGHNA; CDR2 reads YSLEER. CDR3 length: 15 amino acids. Trimming took 3 bases from V and 2 from J, leaving 13 bases between them.

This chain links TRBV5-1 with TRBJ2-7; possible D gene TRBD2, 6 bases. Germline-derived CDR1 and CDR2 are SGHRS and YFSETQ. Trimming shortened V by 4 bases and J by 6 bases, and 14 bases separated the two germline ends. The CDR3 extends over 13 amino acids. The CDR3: CASSRDFHGEQYF. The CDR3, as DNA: TGCGCCAGCAGCCGGGACTTCCACGGCGAGCAGTACTTC.

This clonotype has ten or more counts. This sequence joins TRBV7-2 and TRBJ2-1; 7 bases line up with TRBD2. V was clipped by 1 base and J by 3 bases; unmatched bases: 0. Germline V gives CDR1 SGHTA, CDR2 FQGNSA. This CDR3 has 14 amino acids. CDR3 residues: CASSLGTSYNEQFF. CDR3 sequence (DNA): TGTGCCAGCAGCTTAGGGACTAGCTACAATGAGCAGTTCTTC.

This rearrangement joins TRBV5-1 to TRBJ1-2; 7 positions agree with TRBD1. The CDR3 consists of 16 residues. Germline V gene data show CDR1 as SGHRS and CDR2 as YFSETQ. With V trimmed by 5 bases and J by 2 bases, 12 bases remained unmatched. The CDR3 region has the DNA TGCGCCAGCAGTAGCCCAGGGGGTCTCGCGAACTATGGCTACACCTTC. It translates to CASSSPGGLANYGYTF.

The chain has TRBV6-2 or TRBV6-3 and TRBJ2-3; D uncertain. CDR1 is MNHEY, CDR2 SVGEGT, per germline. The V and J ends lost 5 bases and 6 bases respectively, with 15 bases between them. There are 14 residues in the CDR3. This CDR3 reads CASSPPPPTDTQYF. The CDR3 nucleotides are TGTGCCAGCAGTCCCCCCCCGCCAACTGATACGCAGTATTTT.

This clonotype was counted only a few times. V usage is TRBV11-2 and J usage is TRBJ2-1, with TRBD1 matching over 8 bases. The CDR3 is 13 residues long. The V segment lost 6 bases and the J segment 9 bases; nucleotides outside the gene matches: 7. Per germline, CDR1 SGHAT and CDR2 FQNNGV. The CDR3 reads CASRGTGPGEQFF. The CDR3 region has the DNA TGTGCCAGCAGGGGGACAGGACCAGGTGAGCAGTTCTTC.

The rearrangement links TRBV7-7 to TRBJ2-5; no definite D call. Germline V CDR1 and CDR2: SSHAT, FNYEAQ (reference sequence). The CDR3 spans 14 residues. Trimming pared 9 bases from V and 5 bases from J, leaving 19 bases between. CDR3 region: CARPPHSILETQYF. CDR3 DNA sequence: TGTGCCAGGCCTCCCCACAGTATTCTCGAGACCCAGTACTTC.

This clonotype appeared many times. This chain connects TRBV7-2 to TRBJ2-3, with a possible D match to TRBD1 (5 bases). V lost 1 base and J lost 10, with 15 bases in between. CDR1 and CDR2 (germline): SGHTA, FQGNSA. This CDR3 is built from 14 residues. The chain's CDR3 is CASSLVVQERAQYF. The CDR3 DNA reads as TGTGCCAGCAGCTTAGTGGTACAGGAGAGAGCGCAGTATTTT.

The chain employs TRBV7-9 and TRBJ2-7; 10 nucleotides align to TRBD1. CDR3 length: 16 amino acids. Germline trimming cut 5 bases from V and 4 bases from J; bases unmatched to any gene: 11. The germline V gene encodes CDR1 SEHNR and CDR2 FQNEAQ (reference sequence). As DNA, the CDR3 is TGTGCCAGCAGCCCACGCCCGGGACAGGGGAGGTACGAGCAGTACTTC. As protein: CASSPRPGQGRYEQYF.

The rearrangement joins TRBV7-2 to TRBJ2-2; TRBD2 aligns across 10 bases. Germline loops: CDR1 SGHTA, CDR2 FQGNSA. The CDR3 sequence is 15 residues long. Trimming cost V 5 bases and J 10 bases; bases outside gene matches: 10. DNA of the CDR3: TGTGCCAGCAGCGAAACTAGCGGGATAGGGAAGGAGCTGTTTTTT. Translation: CASSETSGIGKELFF.

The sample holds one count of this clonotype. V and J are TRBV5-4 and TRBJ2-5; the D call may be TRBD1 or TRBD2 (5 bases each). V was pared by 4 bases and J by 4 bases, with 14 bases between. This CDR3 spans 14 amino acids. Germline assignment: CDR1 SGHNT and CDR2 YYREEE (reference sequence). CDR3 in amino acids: CASSPGLGVETQYF. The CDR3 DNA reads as TGTGCCAGCAGCCCGGGGCTAGGAGTAGAGACCCAGTACTTC.

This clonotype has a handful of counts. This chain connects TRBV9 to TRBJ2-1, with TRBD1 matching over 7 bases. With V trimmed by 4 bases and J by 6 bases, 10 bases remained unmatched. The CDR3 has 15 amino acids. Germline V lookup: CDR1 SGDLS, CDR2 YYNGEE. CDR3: CASSTRGSGGNEQFF. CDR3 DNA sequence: TGTGCCAGCAGCACAAGAGGGTCAGGGGGCAATGAGCAGTTCTTC.

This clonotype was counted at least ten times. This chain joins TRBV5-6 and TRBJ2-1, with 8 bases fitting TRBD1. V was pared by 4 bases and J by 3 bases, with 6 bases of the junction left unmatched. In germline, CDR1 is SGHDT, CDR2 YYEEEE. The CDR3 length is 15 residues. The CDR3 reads CASSPGQGYYNEQFF. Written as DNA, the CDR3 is TGTGCCAGCAGCCCAGGACAGGGCTACTACAATGAGCAGTTCTTC.

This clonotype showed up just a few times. The CDR3 loop is CSASRSSSYNEQFF. The CDR3 DNA follows: TGCAGTGCTAGTCGGTCAAGCTCCTACAATGAGCAGTTCTTC. The gene calls are TRBV20-1 and TRBJ2-1; D call uncertain. Between the trimmed V and J ends, which lost 3 bases and 0 bases, there was a span of 9 bases. CDR1 and CDR2 from the germline V gene are DFQATT and SNEGSKA (reference sequence). The CDR3 extends over 14 amino acids.

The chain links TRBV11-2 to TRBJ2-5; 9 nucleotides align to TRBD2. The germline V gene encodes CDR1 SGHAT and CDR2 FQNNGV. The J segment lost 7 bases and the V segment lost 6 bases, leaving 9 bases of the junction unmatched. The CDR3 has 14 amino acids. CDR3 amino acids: CASSAAGGPGTQYF. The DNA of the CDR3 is TGTGCCAGCAGTGCCGCGGGGGGGCCAGGGACCCAGTACTTC.

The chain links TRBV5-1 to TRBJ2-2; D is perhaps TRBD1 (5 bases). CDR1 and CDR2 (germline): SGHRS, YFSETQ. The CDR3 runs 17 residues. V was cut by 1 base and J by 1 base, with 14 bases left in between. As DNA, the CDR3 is TGCGCCAGCAGCTTGAGTCTCAGGGAAGGGAACACCGGGGAGCTGTTTTTT. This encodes CASSLSLREGNTGELFF.

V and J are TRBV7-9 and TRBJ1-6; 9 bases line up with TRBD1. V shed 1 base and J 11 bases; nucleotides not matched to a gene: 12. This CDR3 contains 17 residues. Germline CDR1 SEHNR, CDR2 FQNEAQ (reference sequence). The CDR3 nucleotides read TGTGCCAGCAGCTTAGGGGGCGGGGGCACAGGGGGCCCACCCCTCCACTTT. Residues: CASSLGGGGTGGPPLHF.

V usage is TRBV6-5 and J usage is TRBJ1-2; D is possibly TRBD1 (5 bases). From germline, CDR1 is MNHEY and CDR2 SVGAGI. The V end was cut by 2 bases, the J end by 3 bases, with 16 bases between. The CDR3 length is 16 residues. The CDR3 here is CASSYQFRGRYYGYTF. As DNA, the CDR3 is TGTGCCAGCAGTTACCAGTTTAGGGGCAGGTACTATGGCTACACCTTC.

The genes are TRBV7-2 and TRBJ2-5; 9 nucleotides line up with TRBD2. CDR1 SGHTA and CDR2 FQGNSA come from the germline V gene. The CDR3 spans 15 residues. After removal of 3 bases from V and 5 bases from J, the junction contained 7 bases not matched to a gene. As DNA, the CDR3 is TGTGCCAGCAGCTTGGGGAGCGGGAGGATGGAGACCCAGTACTTC. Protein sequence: CASSLGSGRMETQYF.